These 18 T cell receptor beta chains came from one sample sequenced in a study of OX40 agonist ivuxolimab in advanced cancers. Using immunoSEQ multiplex PCR, the repertoire was profiled, and TCRdb retains in-frame clones only, with some absent. The sample records nearly 45,000 clones, roughly nine tenths being singletons. Sequenced material: CD4+ or CD8+ T cells sorted from blood, taken in a trial of the OX40 agonist ivuxolimab. The origin of the receptors is an adult with an advanced solid tumor such as melanoma, head and neck, liver or kidney cancer.

The rearrangement uses TRBV4-2 and TRBJ2-2; maybe TRBD2 (7 bases). The germline V and J ends were trimmed by 0 bases and 1 base, with 18 bases remaining between them. CDR3 length equals 19 residues. Per the germline V gene, CDR1 is LGHNA and CDR2 is YNFKEQ. CDR3 nucleotide sequence: TGTGCCAGCAGCCAAGAGGGTACGGGGGGCCCAGGGAACACCGGGGAGCTGTTTTTT. Encoded protein: CASSQEGTGGPGNTGELFF.

The chain couples TRBV5-6 to TRBJ1-1; tentative D call: TRBD1 (5 bases). The ends were cut back, 1 base at V and 7 bases at J, with 11 bases in the middle. CDR1 is SGHDT, CDR2 YYEEEE, per germline. The CDR3 has 13 amino acids. The CDR3 sequence is CASSLKGILEAFF. The CDR3 nucleotides are TGTGCCAGCAGCTTGAAGGGGATCCTTGAAGCTTTCTTT.

The rearrangement uses TRBV10-3 and TRBJ2-3, with a tentative D call TRBD2 (7 bases). Germline V gene sequence: CDR1 ENHRY, CDR2 SYGVKD. V was shortened by 0 bases and J by 3 bases, with 13 bases between the two germline ends. This CDR3 spans 16 amino acids. DNA for the CDR3: TGTGCCATCAGTGAGTCGAAGGGGGGGGAGACAGATACGCAGTATTTT. Amino acid sequence: CAISESKGGETDTQYF.

J is TRBJ2-5 and V is TRBV7-8; D is unclear. V dropped 6 bases and J dropped 2 bases, with 4 bases sitting between them. This CDR3 has 11 amino acids. Germline V lookup: CDR1 SGHVS, CDR2 FQNEAQ. The CDR3 sequence: CASSDQETQYF. DNA for the CDR3: TGTGCCAGCAGTGATCAAGAGACCCAGTACTTC. Full variable domain (missing parts from reference TRBV7-8 and TRBJ2-5): GAGVSQSPRYKVAKRGQDVALRCDPISGHVSLFWYQQALGQGPEFLTYFQNEAQLDKSGLPSDRFFAERPEGSVSTLKIQRTQQEDSAVYLCASSDQETQYFGPGTRLLVL.

This clone appeared a single time. The rearrangement uses TRBV30 and TRBJ2-1, with TRBD2 identical over 12 bases. The CDR3 loop spans 16 amino acids. The germline gives CDR1 GTSNPN, CDR2 SVGIG (reference sequence). Trimming at V came to 4 bases and at J to 7 bases, leaving 11 bases not matched to a gene. DNA of the CDR3: TGTGCCTGGATGGACCTACTAGCGGGAGGAAGTAATGAGCAGTTCTTC. It is translated as CAWMDLLAGGSNEQFF.

The rearrangement joins TRBV10-3 to TRBJ2-1, with TRBD1 matching 7 bases. The CDR3 runs 15 residues. In germline, CDR1 is ENHRY, CDR2 SYGVKD. The V segment lost 6 bases and the J segment 0 bases; nucleotides outside the gene matches: 5. The CDR3 DNA reads TGTGCCATCAGGCCACAGGGGACCTCCTACAATGAGCAGTTCTTC. As protein: CAIRPQGTSYNEQFF.

The chain links TRBV6-5 to TRBJ1-2, with D uncertain. Germline-derived CDR1 and CDR2 are MNHEY and SVGAGI. The CDR3 sequence is 11 residues long. Trimming left V 8 bases short and J 8 bases short, with 12 bases between. CDR3 protein: CASYGFLGYTF. The CDR3, as DNA: TGTGCCAGCTACGGGTTCTTGGGCTACACCTTC.

The DNA of the CDR3 is TGTGCCAGCAGCGTAGCAGCGGGCGACCAGTTCTTC. It is translated as CASSVAAGDQFF. The rearrangement uses TRBV9 and TRBJ2-1; weak D call: TRBD2 (6 bases). Trimming left V 0 bases short and J 13 bases short, with 11 bases between. This CDR3 spans 12 amino acids. Germline CDR1 is SGDLS and CDR2 is YYNGEE.

The chain has TRBV15 and TRBJ2-3; D unclear. The germline V gene has CDR1 LNHNV and CDR2 YYDKDF (reference sequence). Trimming pared 3 bases from V and 3 bases from J, leaving 10 bases between. This CDR3 is 14 amino acids long. The chain's CDR3 is CATSSKHGTDTQYF. CDR3 sequence (DNA): TGTGCCACCAGCAGTAAACACGGAACAGATACGCAGTATTTT.

The chain carries TRBV7-9 and TRBJ1-3, with TRBD1 as a possible D gene (5 bases). This CDR3 has 15 residues. From germline, CDR1 is SEHNR and CDR2 FQNEAQ (reference sequence). The V gene lost 3 bases and the J gene lost 1 base, with 10 bases spanning the gap. CDR3 in amino acids: CASSLSGGSGNTIYF. CDR3 nucleotides: TGTGCCAGCAGCTTGAGTGGGGGGTCTGGAAACACCATATATTTT.

The chain employs TRBV6-5 and TRBJ1-2; D is undetermined. V was cut by 10 bases and J by 4 bases, with 16 bases left in between. There are 13 residues in the CDR3. Germline V gene sequence: CDR1 MNHEY, CDR2 SVGAGI. CDR3 DNA: TGTGCCACCCTTGGAGGGCTACCCTATGGCTACACCTTC. Translation: CATLGGLPYGYTF.

Here the CDR3 DNA reads TGCGCCAGCAGCTTGAGGGGGGGCACAGATACGCAGTATTTT. Translation gives CASSLRGGTDTQYF. The rearrangement joins TRBV5-1 to TRBJ2-3; D could derive from TRBD1 or TRBD2 (6 bases each). Trimming pared 1 base from V and 1 base from J, leaving 7 bases between. Germline-derived CDR1 and CDR2 are SGHRS and YFSETQ. This CDR3 region has 14 residues. The complete variable domain, with remaining parts taken from reference TRBV5-1 and TRBJ2-3, reads KAGVTQTPRYLIKTRGQQVTLSCSPISGHRSVSWYQQTPGQGLQFLFEYFSETQRNKGNFPGRFSGRQFSNSRSEMNVSTLELGDSALYLCASSLRGGTDTQYFGPGTRLTVL.

The chain is built from TRBV19 and TRBJ2-1, with D possibly being TRBD1 (6 bases). With 6 bases removed from V and 8 bases from J, the gap between germline ends came to 26 bases. The CDR3 is 17 amino acids. The germline V gene encodes CDR1 LNHDA and CDR2 SQIVND (reference sequence). Here the CDR3 reads CASSSLRQGPPFHEQFF. CDR3 DNA: TGTGCCAGTAGCTCCTTACGCCAGGGGCCCCCTTTCCATGAGCAGTTCTTC.

The rearrangement uses TRBV11-3 and TRBJ1-5; D perhaps matches TRBD1 (5 bases). Germline CDR1 is SGHNT and CDR2 is YENEEA. Trimming shortened V by 5 bases and J by 2 bases, and 13 bases separated the two germline ends. This CDR3 contains 15 residues. The DNA of the CDR3 is TGTGCCAGCAGCCCTACGGGGGTAGGCAATCAGCCCCAGCATTTT. As protein: CASSPTGVGNQPQHF.

On this clone: A junction boundary mismatches the germline segment, possibly from a read error. The genes are TRBV7-2 and TRBJ2-1; TRBD2 matches 12 bases. The CDR3 totals 15 residues. CDR1 is SGHTA and CDR2 is FQGNSA in the germline V gene. The CDR3 sequence: CASSLLASGGAIEIF. Here the CDR3 DNA reads TGTGCCAGCAGCTTATTAGCTAGCGGGGGGGCAATAGAGATCTTC.

The V gene is TRBV11-2, the J gene TRBJ2-3; 11 bases map to TRBD2. The CDR3 runs to 15 residues. Germline trimming cut 2 bases from V and 3 bases from J; bases unmatched to any gene: 1. From germline, CDR1 is SGHAT and CDR2 FQNNGV. CDR3 sequence: CASSLLAGGTDTQYF. DNA of the CDR3: TGTGCCAGCAGCTTACTAGCGGGGGGAACAGATACGCAGTATTTT.

This sequence joins TRBV5-6 and TRBJ2-3, with 8 bases aligning to TRBD2. This CDR3 has 16 amino acids. V lost 4 bases to trimming and J lost 6 bases; unmatched junction nucleotides: 13. Germline V gives CDR1 SGHDT, CDR2 YYEEEE. CDR3: CASSSPGLGVLDTQYF. CDR3 in DNA: TGTGCCAGCAGCAGCCCGGGACTAGGAGTTCTGGATACGCAGTATTTT.

This sequence joins TRBV6-6 and TRBJ2-1; 10 bases map to TRBD2. Germline lookup yields CDR1 MNHNY and CDR2 SVGAGI (reference sequence). J was trimmed by 8 bases and V by 6 bases; bases with no gene match: 10. The CDR3 covers 15 residues. Here the CDR3 reads CASRLSGGARDEQFF. The CDR3 nucleotides read TGTGCCAGCAGACTCAGCGGGGGGGCCAGGGATGAGCAGTTCTTC.